Described below is a single T cell receptor (beta chain) sequence and its context. The data belong to a study of CD8+CD57+ T cells in acquired aplastic anemia. Across the study: The study obtained an average of around 3.1 ug of DNA from sorted CD4+ and CD8+ cells.

Patients who underwent sequencing had shown CD8+CD57+ cell expansion by flow cytometry. Severe acquired aplastic anemia was present in every patient. None of the patients had been given any therapy when their blood was sampled. Genomic DNA acted as the template from which TCR beta VDJ combination and CDR3 sequence profiling were carried out. Using its own MiXCR run on the reads, TCRdb lists one record per CDR3 protein. The sample consists of 200,000 to 300,000 distinct CDR3 sequences, 82% of them appearing once. This clonotype originated in a human donor with aplastic anemia. The sequenced sample consisted of sorted CD4+, CD8+, or CD8+CD57+ T cells (not recorded which) from PBMCs.

The DNA for the CDR3 is TGTGCCAGCAGCTCCGGTCGAGGACAGTATAGCAATCACTACGAGCAGTACGTC. Amino acids: CASSSGRGQYSNHYEQYV. This chain links TRBV7-6 with TRBJ2-7, with D perhaps TRBD1 (6 bases). The CDR3 spans 18 residues. V was clipped by 4 bases and J by 3 bases, with 25 bases between them. The V gene's germline CDR1 is SGHVS and CDR2 FNYEAQ.